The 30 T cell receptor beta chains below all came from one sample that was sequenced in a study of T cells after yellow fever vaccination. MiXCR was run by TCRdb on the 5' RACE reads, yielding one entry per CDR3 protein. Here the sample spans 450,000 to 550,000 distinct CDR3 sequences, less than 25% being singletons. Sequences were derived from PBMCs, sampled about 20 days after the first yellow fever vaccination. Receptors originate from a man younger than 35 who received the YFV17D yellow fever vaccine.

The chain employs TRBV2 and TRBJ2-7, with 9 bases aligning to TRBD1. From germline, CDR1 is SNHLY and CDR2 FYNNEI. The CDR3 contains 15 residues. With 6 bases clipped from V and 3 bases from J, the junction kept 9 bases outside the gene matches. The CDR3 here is CASRGQGGSRYEQYV. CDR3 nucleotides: TGTGCCAGCAGGGGACAGGGTGGAAGTCGCTACGAGCAGTACGTC.

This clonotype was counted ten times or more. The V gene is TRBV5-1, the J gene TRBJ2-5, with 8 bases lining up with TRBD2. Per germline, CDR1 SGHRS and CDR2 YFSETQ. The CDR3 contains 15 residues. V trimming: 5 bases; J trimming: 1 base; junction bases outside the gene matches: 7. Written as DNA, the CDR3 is TGCGCCAGCAGGGTAGCGGGGACAAGCCAAGAGACCCAGTACTTC. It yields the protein CASRVAGTSQETQYF.

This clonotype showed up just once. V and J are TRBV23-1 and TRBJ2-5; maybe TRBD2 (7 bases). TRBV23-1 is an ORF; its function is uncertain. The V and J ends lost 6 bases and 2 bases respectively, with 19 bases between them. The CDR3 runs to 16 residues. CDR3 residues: CASSRGPGEGQETQYF. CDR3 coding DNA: TGCGCCAGCAGCAGGGGACCAGGGGAGGGACAAGAGACCCAGTACTTC.

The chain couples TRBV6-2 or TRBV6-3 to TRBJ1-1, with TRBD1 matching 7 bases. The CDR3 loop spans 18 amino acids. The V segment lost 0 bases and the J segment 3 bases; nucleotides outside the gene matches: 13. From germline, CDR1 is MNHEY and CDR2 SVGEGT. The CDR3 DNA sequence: TGTGCCAGCAGTTACTCCCAATTTTCGACAGGGAGGGACACTGAAGCTTTCTTT. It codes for CASSYSQFSTGRDTEAFF.

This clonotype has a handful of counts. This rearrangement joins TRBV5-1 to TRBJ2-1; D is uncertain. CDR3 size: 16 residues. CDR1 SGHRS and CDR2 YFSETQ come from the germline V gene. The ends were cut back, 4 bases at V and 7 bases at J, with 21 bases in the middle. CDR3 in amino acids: CASSQTGSWSTNEQFF. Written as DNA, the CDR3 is TGCGCCAGCAGCCAGACTGGTAGTTGGTCGACAAATGAGCAGTTCTTC. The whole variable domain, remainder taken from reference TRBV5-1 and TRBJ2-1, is KAGVTQTPRYLIKTRGQQVTLSCSPISGHRSVSWYQQTPGQGLQFLFEYFSETQRNKGNFPGRFSGRQFSNSRSEMNVSTLELGDSALYLCASSQTGSWSTNEQFFGPGTRLTVL.

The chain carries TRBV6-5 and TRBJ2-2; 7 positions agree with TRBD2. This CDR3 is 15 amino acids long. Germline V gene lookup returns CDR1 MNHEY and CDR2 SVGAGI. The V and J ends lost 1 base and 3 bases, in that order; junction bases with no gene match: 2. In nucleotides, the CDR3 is TGTGCCAGCAGTTACTGGGGGGGGGACACCGGGGAGCTGTTTTTT. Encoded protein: CASSYWGGDTGELFF.

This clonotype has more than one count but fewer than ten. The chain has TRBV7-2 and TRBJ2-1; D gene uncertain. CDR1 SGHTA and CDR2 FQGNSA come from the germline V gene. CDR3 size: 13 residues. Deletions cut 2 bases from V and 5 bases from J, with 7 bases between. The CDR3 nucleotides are TGTGCCAGCAGCTTAAGTGGAGACAATGAGCAGTTCTTC. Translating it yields CASSLSGDNEQFF.

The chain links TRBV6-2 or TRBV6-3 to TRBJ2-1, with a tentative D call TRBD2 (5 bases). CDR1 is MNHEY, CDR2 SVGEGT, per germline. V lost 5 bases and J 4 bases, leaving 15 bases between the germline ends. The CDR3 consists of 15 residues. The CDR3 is CASSPPGLLYNEQFF. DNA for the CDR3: TGTGCCAGCAGTCCCCCCGGACTCCTTTACAATGAGCAGTTCTTC.

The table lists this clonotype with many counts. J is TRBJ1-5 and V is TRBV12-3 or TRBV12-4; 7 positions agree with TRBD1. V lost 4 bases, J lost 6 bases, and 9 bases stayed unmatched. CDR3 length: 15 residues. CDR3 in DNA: TGTGCCAGCAGTTCGGGACAGCCCTCAAGTCAGCCCCAGCATTTT. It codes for CASSSGQPSSQPQHF.

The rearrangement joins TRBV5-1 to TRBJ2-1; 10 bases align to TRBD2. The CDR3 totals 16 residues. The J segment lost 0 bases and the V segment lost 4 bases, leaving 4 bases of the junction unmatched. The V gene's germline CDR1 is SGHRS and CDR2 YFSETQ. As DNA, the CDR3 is TGCGCCAGCAGCCTGGGGACTAGCGTCTCCTACAATGAGCAGTTCTTC. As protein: CASSLGTSVSYNEQFF.

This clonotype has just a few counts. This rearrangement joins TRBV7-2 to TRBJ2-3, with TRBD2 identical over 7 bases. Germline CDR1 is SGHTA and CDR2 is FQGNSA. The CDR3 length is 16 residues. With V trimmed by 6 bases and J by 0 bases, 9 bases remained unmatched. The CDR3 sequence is CASRLGGGPSTDTQYF. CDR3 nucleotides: TGTGCCAGCAGGTTGGGGGGAGGGCCTAGCACAGATACGCAGTATTTT. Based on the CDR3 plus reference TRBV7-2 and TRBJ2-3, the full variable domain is GAGVSQSPSNKVTEKGKDVELRCDPISGHTALYWYRQSLGQGLEFLIYFQGNSAPDKSGLPSDRFSAERTGGSVSTLTIQRTQQEDSAVYLCASRLGGGPSTDTQYFGPGTRLTVL.

The chain's CDR3 is CASSGWTGWDHEQFF. In DNA, the CDR3 is TGTGCCAGCAGCGGTTGGACAGGGTGGGACCATGAGCAGTTCTTC. The chain recombines TRBV9 with TRBJ2-1, with 8 bases aligning to TRBD1. CDR1 is SGDLS and CDR2 is YYNGEE in the germline V gene. The junction had 10 bases not matched to a gene; V was cut back by 3 bases and J by 8 bases. The CDR3 sequence is 15 residues long.

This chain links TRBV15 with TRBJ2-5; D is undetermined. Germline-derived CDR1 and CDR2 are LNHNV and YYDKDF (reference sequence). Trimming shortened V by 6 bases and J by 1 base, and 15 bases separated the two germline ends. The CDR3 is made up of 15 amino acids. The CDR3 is CATSMAPEFQETQYF. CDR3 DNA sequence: TGTGCCACCAGTATGGCCCCAGAATTCCAAGAGACCCAGTACTTC.

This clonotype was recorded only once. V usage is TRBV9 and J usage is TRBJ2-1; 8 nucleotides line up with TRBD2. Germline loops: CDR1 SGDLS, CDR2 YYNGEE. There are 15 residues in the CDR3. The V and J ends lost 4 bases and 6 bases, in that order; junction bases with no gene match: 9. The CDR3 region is CASSPPGGNPNEQFF. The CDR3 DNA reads TGTGCCAGCAGCCCCCCGGGAGGGAATCCCAATGAGCAGTTCTTC.

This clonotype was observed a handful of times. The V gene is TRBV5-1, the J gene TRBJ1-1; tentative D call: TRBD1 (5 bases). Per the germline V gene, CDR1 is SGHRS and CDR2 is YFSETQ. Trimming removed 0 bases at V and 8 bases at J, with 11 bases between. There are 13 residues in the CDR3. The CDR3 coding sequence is TGCGCCAGCAGCTTGGGTGCTGACAGCGAAGCTTTCTTT. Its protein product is CASSLGADSEAFF.

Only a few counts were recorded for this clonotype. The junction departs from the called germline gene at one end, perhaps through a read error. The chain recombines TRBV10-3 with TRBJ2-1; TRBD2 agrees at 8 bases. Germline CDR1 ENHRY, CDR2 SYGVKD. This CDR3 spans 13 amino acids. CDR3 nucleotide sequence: TGTGCCATCAGTGACCCCCCTCGCGGGGGGCCCCTCTTC. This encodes CAISDPPRGGPLF.

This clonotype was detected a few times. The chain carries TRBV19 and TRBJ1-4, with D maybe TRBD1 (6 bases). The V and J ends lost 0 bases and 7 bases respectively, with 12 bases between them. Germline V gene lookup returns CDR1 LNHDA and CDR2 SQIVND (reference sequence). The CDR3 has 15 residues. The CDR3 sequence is CASSIDPGAFEKLFF. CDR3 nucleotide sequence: TGTGCCAGTAGTATAGATCCAGGGGCCTTTGAAAAACTGTTTTTT.

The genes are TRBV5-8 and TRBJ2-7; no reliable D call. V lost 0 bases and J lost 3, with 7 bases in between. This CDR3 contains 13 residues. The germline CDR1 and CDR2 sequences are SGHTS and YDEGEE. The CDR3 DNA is TGTGCCAGCAGCTTGGCGCTCCTCTACGAGCAGTACTTC. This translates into CASSLALLYEQYF.

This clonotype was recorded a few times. This CDR3 is CASSLAPGTGYTF. In nucleotides, the CDR3 is TGCGCCAGCAGCTTGGCCCCAGGGACCGGCTACACCTTC. The rearrangement uses TRBV5-1 and TRBJ1-2; D possibly corresponds to TRBD1 (5 bases). This CDR3 spans 13 amino acids. CDR1 and CDR2 (germline): SGHRS, YFSETQ. V was shortened by 0 bases and J by 8 bases, with 11 bases between the two germline ends.

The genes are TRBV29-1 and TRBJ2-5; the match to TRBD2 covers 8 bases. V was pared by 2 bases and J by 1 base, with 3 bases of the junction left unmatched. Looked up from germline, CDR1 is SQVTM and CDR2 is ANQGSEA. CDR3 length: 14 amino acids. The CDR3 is CSVELGLAQETQYF. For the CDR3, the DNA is TGCAGCGTTGAACTAGGACTAGCCCAAGAGACCCAGTACTTC. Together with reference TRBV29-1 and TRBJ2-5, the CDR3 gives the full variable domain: SAVISQKPSRDICQRGTSLTIQCQVDSQVTMMFWYRQQPGQSLTLIATANQGSEATYESGFVIDKFPISRPNLTFSTLTVSNMSPEDSSIYLCSVELGLAQETQYFGPGTRLLVL.

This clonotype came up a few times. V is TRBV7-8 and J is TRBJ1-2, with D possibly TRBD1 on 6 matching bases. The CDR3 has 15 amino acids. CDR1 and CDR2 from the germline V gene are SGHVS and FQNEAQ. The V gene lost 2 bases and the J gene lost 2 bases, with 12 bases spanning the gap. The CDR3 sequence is CASSLTAQGNYGYTF. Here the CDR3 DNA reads TGTGCCAGCAGCTTAACAGCACAGGGAAACTATGGCTACACCTTC.

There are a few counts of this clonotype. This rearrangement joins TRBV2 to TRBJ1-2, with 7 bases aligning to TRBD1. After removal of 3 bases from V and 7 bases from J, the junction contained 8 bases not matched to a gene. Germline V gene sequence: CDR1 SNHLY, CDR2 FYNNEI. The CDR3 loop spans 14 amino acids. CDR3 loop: CASSEDRSSGGYTF. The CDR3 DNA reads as TGTGCCAGCAGTGAGGACAGGTCTTCGGGTGGCTACACCTTC.

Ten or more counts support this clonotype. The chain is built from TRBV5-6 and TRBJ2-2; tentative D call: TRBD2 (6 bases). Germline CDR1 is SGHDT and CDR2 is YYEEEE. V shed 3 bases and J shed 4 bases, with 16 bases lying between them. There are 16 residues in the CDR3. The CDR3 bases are TGTGCCAGCAGCTGGGGGTCGGCGGGGACCACCGGGGAGCTGTTTTTT. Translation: CASSWGSAGTTGELFF.

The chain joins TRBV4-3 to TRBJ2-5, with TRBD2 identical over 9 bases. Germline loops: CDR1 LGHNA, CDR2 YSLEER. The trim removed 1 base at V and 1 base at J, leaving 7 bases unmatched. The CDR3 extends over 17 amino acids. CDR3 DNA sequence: TGCGCCAGCAGCCAAGTCTTAAGAGCGGGGGGCCAAGAGACCCAGTACTTC. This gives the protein CASSQVLRAGGQETQYF.

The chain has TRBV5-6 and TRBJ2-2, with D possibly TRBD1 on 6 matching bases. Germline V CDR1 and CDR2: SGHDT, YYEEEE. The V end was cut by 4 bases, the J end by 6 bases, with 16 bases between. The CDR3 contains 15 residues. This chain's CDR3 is CASSELQGEAGELFF. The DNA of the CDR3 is TGTGCCAGCAGCGAACTACAGGGAGAAGCCGGGGAGCTGTTTTTT.

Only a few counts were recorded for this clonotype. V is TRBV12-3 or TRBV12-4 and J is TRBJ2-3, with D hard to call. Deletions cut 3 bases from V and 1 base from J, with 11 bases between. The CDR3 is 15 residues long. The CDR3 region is CASSFRQAGTDTQYF. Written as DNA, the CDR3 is TGTGCCAGCAGTTTTCGTCAGGCGGGCACAGATACGCAGTATTTT.

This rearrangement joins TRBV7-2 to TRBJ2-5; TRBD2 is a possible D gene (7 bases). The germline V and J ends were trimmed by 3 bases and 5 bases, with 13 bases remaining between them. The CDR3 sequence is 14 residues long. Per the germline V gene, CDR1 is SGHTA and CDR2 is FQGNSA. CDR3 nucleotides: TGTGCCAGCAGCTTTTTGGGGGGGCAGGAGACCCAGTACTTC. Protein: CASSFLGGQETQYF.

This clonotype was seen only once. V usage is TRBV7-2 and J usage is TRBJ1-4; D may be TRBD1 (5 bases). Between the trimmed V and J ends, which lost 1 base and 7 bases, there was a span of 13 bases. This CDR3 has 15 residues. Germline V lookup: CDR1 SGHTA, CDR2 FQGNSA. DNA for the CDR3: TGTGCCAGCAGCTTAGGGTGGGGGGAGGCTGAAAAACTGTTTTTT. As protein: CASSLGWGEAEKLFF.

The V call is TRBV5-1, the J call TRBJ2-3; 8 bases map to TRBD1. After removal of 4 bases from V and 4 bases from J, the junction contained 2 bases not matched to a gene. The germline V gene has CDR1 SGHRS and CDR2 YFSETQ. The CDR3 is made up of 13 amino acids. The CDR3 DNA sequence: TGCGCCAGCAGCGGGACAGGTTCAGATACGCAGTATTTT. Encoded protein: CASSGTGSDTQYF.

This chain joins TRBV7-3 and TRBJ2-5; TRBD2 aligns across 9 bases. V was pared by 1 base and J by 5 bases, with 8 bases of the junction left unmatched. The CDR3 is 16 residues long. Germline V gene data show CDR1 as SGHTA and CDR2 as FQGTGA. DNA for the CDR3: TGTGCCAGCAGCTTAAGCCAGCGGGGGGTCCACGAGACCCAGTACTTC. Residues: CASSLSQRGVHETQYF.